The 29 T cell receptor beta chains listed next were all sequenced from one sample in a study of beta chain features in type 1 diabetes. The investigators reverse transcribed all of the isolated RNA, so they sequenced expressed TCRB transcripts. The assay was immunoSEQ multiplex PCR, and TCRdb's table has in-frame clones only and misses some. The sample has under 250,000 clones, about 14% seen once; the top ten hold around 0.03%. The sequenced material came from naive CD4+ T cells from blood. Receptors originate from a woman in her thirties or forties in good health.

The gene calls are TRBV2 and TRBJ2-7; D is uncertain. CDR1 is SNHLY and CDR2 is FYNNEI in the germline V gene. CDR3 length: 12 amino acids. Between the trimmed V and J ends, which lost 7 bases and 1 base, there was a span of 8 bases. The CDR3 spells CASKDTSYEQYF. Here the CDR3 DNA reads TGTGCCAGCAAAGACACATCCTACGAGCAGTACTTC.

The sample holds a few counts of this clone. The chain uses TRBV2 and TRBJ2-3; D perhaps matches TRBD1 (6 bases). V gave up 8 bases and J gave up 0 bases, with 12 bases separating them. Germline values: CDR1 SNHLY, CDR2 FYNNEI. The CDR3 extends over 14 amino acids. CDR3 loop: CASSVRGSTDTQYF. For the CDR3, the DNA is TGTGCCAGCTCAGTCAGGGGTAGCACAGATACGCAGTATTTT.

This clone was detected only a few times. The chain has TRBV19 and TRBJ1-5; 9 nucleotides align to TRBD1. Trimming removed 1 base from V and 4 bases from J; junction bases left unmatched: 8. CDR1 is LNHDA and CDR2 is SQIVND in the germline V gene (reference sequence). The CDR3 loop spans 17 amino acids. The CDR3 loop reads CASSIGPTGGTNQPQHF. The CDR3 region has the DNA TGTGCCAGTAGTATAGGCCCGACAGGGGGAACTAATCAGCCCCAGCATTTT.

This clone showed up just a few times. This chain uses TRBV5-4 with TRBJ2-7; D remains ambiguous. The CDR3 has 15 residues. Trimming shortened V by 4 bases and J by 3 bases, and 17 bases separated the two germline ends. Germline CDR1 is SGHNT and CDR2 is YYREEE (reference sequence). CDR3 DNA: TGTGCCAGCAGCCAGACACAGACACTCAGCTACGAGCAGTACTTC. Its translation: CASSQTQTLSYEQYF.

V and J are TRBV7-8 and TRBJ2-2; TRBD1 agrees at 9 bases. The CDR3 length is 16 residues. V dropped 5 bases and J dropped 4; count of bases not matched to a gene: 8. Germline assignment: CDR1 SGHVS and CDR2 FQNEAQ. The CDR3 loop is CASSVTGQGGTGELFF. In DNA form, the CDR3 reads TGTGCCAGCAGCGTGACGGGACAGGGAGGCACCGGGGAGCTGTTTTTT.

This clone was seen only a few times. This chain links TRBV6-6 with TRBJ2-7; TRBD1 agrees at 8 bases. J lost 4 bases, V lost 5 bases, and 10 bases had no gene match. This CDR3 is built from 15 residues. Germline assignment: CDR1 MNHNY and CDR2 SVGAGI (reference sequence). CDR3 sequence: CASSNRGQGSYEQYF. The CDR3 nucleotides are TGTGCCAGCAGTAACCGAGGACAGGGTAGTTACGAGCAGTACTTC.

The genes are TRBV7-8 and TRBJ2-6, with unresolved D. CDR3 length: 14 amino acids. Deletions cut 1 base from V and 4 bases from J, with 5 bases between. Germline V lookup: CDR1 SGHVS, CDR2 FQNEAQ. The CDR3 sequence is CASSLVQGANVLTF. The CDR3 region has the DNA TGTGCCAGCAGCTTAGTTCAGGGGGCCAACGTCCTGACTTTC. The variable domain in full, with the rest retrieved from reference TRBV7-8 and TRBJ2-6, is GAGVSQSPRYKVAKRGQDVALRCDPISGHVSLFWYQQALGQGPEFLTYFQNEAQLDKSGLPSDRFFAERPEGSVSTLKIQRTQQEDSAVYLCASSLVQGANVLTFGAGSRLTVL.

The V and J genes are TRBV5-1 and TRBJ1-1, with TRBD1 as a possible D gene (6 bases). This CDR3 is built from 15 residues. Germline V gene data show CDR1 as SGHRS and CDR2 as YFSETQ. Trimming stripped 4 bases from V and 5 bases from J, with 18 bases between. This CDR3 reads CASSAATGLVTEAFF. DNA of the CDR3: TGCGCCAGCAGCGCCGCTACAGGGCTGGTTACTGAAGCTTTCTTT.

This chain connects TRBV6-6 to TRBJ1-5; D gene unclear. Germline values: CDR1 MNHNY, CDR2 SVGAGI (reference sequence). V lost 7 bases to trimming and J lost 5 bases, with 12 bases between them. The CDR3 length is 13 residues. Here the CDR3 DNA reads TGTGCCAGCACGGAACGGCGGGATCAGCCCCAGCATTTT. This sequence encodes CASTERRDQPQHF.

The CDR3, as DNA: TGCGCCAGCAGCTTGATGGCACCCACCGGGGAGCTGTTTTTT. This gives the protein CASSLMAPTGELFF. The chain has TRBV5-1 and TRBJ2-2; D ambiguous. This CDR3 is 14 amino acids long. The germline gives CDR1 SGHRS, CDR2 YFSETQ. Between the trimmed V and J ends, which lost 1 base and 4 bases, there was a span of 8 bases.

Here the CDR3 DNA reads TGTGCCAGCAGCGTAGTAGGGGGTGGGGGCGAGCAGTACTTC. It specifies CASSVVGGGGEQYF. The V and J genes are TRBV9 and TRBJ2-7; TRBD1 is a possible D gene (6 bases). CDR3 length: 14 amino acids. V lost 0 bases, J lost 6 bases, and 13 bases lay in between. Germline V gene lookup returns CDR1 SGDLS and CDR2 YYNGEE.

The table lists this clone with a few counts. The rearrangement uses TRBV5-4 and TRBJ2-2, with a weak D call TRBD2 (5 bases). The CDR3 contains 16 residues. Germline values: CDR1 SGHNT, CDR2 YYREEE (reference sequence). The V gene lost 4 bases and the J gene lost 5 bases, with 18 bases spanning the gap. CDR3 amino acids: CASSQDMGGLTGELFF. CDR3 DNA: TGTGCCAGCAGCCAAGACATGGGCGGACTGACCGGGGAGCTGTTTTTT.

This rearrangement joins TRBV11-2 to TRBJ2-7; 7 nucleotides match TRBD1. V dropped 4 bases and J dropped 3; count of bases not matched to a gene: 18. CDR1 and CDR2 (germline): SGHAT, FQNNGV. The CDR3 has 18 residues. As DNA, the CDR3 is TGTGCCAGCAGCTCCCGAACCACAGGACAGGCTAACGACTACGAGCAGTACTTC. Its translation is CASSSRTTGQANDYEQYF. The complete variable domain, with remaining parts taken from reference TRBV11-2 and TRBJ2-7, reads EAGVAQSPRYKIIEKRQSVAFWCNPISGHATLYWYQQILGQGPKLLIQFQNNGVVDDSQLPKDRFSAERLKGVDSTLKIQPAKLEDSAVYLCASSSRTTGQANDYEQYFGPGTRLTVT.

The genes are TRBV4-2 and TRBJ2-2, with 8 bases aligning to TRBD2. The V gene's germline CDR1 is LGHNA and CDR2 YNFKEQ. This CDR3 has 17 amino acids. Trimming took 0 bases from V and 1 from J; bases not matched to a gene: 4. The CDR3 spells CASSQEVAGRNTGELFF. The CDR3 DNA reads TGTGCCAGCAGCCAAGAGGTAGCGGGGAGGAACACCGGGGAGCTGTTTTTT.

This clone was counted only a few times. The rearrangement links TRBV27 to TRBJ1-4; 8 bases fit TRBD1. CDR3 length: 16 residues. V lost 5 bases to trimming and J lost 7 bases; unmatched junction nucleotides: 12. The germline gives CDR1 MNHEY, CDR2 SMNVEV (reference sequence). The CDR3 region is CASSPGTGRFTEKLFF. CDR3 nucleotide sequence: TGTGCCAGCAGTCCCGGGACAGGTCGCTTTACTGAAAAACTGTTTTTT.

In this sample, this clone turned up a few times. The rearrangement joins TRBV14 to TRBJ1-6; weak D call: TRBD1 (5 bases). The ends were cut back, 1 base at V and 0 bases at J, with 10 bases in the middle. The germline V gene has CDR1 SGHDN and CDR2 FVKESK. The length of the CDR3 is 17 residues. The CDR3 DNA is TGTGCCAGCAGCCAAGTCGACAGAAGCTCCTATAATTCACCCCTCCACTTT. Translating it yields CASSQVDRSSYNSPLHF.

CDR3 sequence: CASSLYREGGWNTEAFF. The CDR3 bases are TGTGCCAGCAGCTTGTACAGGGAGGGGGGTTGGAACACTGAAGCTTTCTTT. The rearrangement links TRBV5-6 to TRBJ1-1, with D maybe TRBD1 (6 bases). The CDR3 covers 17 residues. The germline V gene has CDR1 SGHDT and CDR2 YYEEEE. With 1 base removed from V and 1 base from J, the gap between germline ends came to 17 bases. The full variable domain, in which reference TRBV5-6 and TRBJ1-1 provide the parts outside the CDR3, is DAGVTQSPTHLIKTRGQQVTLRCSPKSGHDTVSWYQQALGQGPQFIFQYYEEEERQRGNFPDRFSGHQFPNYSSELNVNALLLGDSALYLCASSLYREGGWNTEAFFGQGTRLTVV.

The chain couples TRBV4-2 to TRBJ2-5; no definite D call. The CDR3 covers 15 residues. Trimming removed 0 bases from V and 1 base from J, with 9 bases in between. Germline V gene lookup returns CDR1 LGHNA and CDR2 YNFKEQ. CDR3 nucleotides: TGTGCCAGCAGCCAAGATTGGGCTCCCCAAGAGACCCAGTACTTC. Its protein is CASSQDWAPQETQYF.

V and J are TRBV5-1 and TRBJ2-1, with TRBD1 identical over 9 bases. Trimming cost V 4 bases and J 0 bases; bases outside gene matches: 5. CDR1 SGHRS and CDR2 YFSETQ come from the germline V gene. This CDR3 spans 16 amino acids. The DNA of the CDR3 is TGCGCCAGCAGCATCTACAGGGGGCACTCCTACAATGAGCAGTTCTTC. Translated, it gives CASSIYRGHSYNEQFF. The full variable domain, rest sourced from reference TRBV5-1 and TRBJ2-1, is KAGVTQTPRYLIKTRGQQVTLSCSPISGHRSVSWYQQTPGQGLQFLFEYFSETQRNKGNFPGRFSGRQFSNSRSEMNVSTLELGDSALYLCASSIYRGHSYNEQFFGPGTRLTVL.

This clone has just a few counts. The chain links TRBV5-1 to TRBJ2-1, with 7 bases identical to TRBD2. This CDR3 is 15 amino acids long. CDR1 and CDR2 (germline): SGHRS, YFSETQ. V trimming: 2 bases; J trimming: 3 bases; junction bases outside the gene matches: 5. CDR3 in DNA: TGCGCCAGCAGCTTCGCGGGGGTGGTCTACAATGAGCAGTTCTTC. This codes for CASSFAGVVYNEQFF.

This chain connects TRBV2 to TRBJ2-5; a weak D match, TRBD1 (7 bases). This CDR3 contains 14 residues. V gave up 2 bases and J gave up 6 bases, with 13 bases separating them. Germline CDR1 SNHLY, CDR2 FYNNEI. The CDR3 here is CASSERRGLQTQYF. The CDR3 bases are TGTGCCAGCAGTGAAAGGAGGGGGCTCCAGACCCAGTACTTC. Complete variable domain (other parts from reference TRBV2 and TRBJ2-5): EPEVTQTPSHQVTQMGQEVILRCVPISNHLYFYWYRQILGQKVEFLVSFYNNEISEKSEIFDDQFSVERPDGSNFTLKIRSTKLEDSAMYFCASSERRGLQTQYFGPGTRLLVL.

This chain's CDR3 is CASSVQNTGELFF. The CDR3 coding sequence is TGTGCCAGCAGTGTTCAAAACACCGGGGAGCTGTTTTTT. This sequence joins TRBV2 and TRBJ2-2; D is ambiguous. Germline CDR1 and CDR2: SNHLY and FYNNEI. The CDR3 has 13 residues. The germline V and J ends were trimmed by 4 bases and 2 bases, with 5 bases remaining between them.

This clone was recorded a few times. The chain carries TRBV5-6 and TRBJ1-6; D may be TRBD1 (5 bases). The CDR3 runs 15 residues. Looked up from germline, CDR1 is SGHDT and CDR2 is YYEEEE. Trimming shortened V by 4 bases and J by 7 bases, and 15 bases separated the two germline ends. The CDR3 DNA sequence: TGTGCCAGCAGCCTTTTCCGGGGGGGAAATTCACCCCTCCACTTT. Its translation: CASSLFRGGNSPLHF.

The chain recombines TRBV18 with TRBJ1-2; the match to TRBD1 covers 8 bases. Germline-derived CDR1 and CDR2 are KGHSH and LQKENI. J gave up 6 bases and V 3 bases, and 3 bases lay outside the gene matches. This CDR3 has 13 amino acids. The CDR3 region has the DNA TGTGCCAGCTCACCGGACAGGGCGGATGGCTACACCTTC. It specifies CASSPDRADGYTF.

The CDR3 DNA reads TGTGCCAGCTCTCACACCCTTTGGACAGGGGATGTGGTGAACACTGAAGCTTTCTTT. It codes for CASSHTLWTGDVVNTEAFF. The chain employs TRBV18 and TRBJ1-1; 9 positions match TRBD1. The CDR3 covers 19 residues. The germline V gene has CDR1 KGHSH and CDR2 LQKENI. The ends lost 6 bases at V and 0 bases at J; junction bases unmatched: 17.

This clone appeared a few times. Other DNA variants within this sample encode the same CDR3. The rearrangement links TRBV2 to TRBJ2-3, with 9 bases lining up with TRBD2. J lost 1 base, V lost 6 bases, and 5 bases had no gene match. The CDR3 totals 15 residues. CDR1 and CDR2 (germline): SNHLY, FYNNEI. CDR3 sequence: CASSAASGGTDTQYF. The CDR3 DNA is TGTGCCAGCAGCGCCGCTAGCGGGGGCACAGATACGCAGTATTTT.

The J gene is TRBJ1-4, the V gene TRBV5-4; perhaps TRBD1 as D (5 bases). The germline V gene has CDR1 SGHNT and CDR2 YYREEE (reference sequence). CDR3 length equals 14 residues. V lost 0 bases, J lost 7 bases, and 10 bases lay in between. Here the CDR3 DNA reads TGTGCCAGCAGCTTGGAGGGGTGGGGTGAAAAACTGTTTTTT. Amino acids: CASSLEGWGEKLFF.

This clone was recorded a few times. Here the CDR3 DNA reads TGTGCCAGCAGCGCGATCGGGGGATCTGCAACTAATGAAAAACTGTTTTTT. Protein sequence: CASSAIGGSATNEKLFF. The chain uses TRBV7-9 and TRBJ1-4; D might be TRBD1 (5 bases). The germline V gene encodes CDR1 SEHNR and CDR2 FQNEAQ (reference sequence). Trimming cost V 5 bases and J 0 bases, with 16 bases left between them. The CDR3 contains 17 residues.

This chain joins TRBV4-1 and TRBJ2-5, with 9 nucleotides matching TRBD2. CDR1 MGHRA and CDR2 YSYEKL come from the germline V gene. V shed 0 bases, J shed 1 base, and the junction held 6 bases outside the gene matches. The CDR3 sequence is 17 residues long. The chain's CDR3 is CASSQDEAGGFQETQYF. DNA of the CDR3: TGCGCCAGCAGCCAAGATGAAGCGGGGGGATTCCAAGAGACCCAGTACTTC.